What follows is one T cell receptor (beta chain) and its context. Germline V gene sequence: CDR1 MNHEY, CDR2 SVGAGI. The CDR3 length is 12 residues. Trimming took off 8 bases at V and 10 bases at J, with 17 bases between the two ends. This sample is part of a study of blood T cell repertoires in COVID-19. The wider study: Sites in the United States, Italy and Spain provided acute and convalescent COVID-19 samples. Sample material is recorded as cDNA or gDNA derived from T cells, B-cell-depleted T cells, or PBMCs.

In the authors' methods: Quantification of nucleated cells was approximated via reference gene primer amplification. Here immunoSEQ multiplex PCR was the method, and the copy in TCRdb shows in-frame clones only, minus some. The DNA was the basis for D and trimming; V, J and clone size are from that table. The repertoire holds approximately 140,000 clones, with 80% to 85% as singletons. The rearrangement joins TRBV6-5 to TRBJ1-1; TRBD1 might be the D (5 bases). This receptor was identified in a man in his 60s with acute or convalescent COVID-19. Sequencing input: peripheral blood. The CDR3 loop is CASGFRAGGAFF. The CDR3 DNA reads TGTGCCAGCGGGTTTCGGGCCGGGGGAGCTTTCTTT.